This T cell receptor (beta chain) derives from a study of blood T cell repertoires in COVID-19 (dated by TCRdb to the early 2020s). With respect to the entire study: The collaborator samples originated in the United States, Italy and Spain and spanned the acute and convalescent phases of COVID-19. The prospective study material was composed of cDNA or gDNA derived from T cells, B-cell-depleted T cells, or PBMCs. The dataset comprised deeply sampled blood TCRbeta repertoires from subjects exposed to, actively infected with, or recovered from COVID-19. The repertoires were released in a freely available public database intended as a resource for research on the immune response to SARS-CoV-2. Samples came from the ongoing ImmuneRACE study (first 160 participants) plus 1,254 subjects from 6 global collaborators. Sample metadata almost always included a de-identified subject ID, COVID-19 status, age in years and sex. Where available, HLA class I and class II types were taken from metadata supplied by the sample provider and were not determined by assay-based typing. Overall results and qualifications from the work: How much clinical and demographic metadata was included differed by source and by participant, and the metadata was provided uncurated.

As for this clone: Its target antigen remains unknown. There are no base qualities to consult, and no much larger clone falls within one base.

Another Seattle source contributed samples from volunteer blood donors who had recovered from COVID-19. Collaborating institutions collected whole blood in K2EDTA tubes following their own protocols. For TCRbeta analysis, collaborator samples were shipped as frozen whole blood, as isolated PBMCs, or as DNA extracted from either sample type. TCRbeta CDR3 regions were amplified from genomic DNA using the immunoSEQ Assay, a bias-controlled multiplex PCR. Processing in the source paper ran as follows. The number of nucleated cells in each sample was estimated from the amplification of reference gene primers within the assay. To quantify the absolute abundance of each unique TCRbeta CDR3 rearrangement, sequence reads were collapsed and filtered. For each sample, productive Simpson clonality was calculated as the square root of Simpson's diversity index over productive rearrangements. TCRdb carries this immuneACCESS record with in-frame sequences only. Its versions omit some clonotypes, under half of them owing to an unresolved V gene in the studies checked, with the rest unexplained. The DNA gave D and trimming, while V, J and clone size come from that table. The sample table lists around 250,000 clones, just over 85% of them with a count of one. In total, the top ten clones hold 2.2% of the sample.

The germline V gene provides CDR1 SGHTS and CDR2 YDEGEE. V has 2 bases trimmed and J has 1 base trimmed; junction bases matching no gene number 5. Including cysteine and phenylalanine, the CDR3 has 16 amino acids. Only the CDR3 part of the read is kept: 48 bases, read in frame from the first base. Sequenced input: peripheral blood. The TCR sequence derives from a man aged 25-45 years who had recovered from COVID-19. Recombination connected TRBV5-8 to TRBJ2-3; 9 bases in between match TRBD2. Here is the DNA: TGTGCCAGCAGCTTAATTCGCGGGGGGGGCACAGATACGCAGTATTTT. Translated, this gives CASSLIRGGGTDTQYF.